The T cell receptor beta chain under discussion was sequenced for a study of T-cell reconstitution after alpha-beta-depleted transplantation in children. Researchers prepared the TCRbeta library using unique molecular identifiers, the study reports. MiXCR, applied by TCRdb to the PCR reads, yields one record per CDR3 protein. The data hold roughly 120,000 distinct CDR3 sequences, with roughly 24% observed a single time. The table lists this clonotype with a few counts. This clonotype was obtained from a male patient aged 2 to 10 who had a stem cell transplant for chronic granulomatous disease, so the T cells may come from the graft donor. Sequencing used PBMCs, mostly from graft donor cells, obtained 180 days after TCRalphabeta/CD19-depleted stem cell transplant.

CDR3 in DNA: TGTGCCAGCAGTGAATGGGGGACAGACTTACGAAGATCGAACACTGAAGCTTTCTTT. It encodes CASSEWGTDLRRSNTEAFF. The genes are TRBV25-1 and TRBJ1-1, with 7 bases aligning to TRBD1. V was clipped by 1 base and J by 1 base; unmatched bases: 15. This CDR3 is 19 amino acids long. From germline, CDR1 is MGHDK and CDR2 SYGVNS.